This TCR beta chain was identified in a study of blood T cell repertoires in COVID-19 (TCRdb year 2020). The study in broad terms: Collaborator samples came from the United States, Italy and Spain and covered acute and convalescent phases of COVID-19. The prospective study material was composed of cDNA or gDNA derived from T cells, B-cell-depleted T cells, or PBMCs. The dataset comprised deeply sampled blood TCRbeta repertoires from subjects exposed to, actively infected with, or recovered from COVID-19. A freely available public database, intended as a resource for researchers studying the immune response to SARS-CoV-2, is where the repertoires were released. The samples were drawn from two sources: the first 160 participants of the ongoing ImmuneRACE study, and 950 to 1,500 subjects contributed by 6 global collaborators. Nearly every sample came with metadata listing a de-identified subject ID, COVID-19 status, age in years and sex. Where available, HLA class I and class II types were taken from metadata supplied by the sample provider and were not determined by assay-based typing.

TCRbeta CDR3 regions were amplified from genomic DNA by means of the immunoSEQ Assay, a bias-controlled multiplex PCR. The authors' pipeline ran thus. The number of nucleated cells in each sample was estimated by amplification of reference gene primers within the assay. Sequence reads were collapsed and filtered to measure the absolute abundance of every unique TCRbeta CDR3 rearrangement. For each sample, productive Simpson clonality was calculated by taking the square root of Simpson's diversity index across productive rearrangements. This is the immuneACCESS table as TCRdb keeps it, with only in-frame sequences that have V and J called. A part of the clones is gone; compared with another copy, unresolved V genes explain less than half, and the rest is unexplained. D and trimming come from the DNA, and the V and J calls and clone size come from that table. Here the sample has some 75,000 clones; 75% to 90% occur a single time. Together, the top ten hold approximately 0.59% of the sample.

The collaborating institutions used their own protocols to collect whole blood in K2EDTA tubes. For TCRbeta analysis, collaborators shipped samples in one of three forms: frozen whole blood, isolated PBMCs, or DNA extracted from either of those sample types. In the case of this clone: Its antigen remains unidentified. It has no much larger one-base neighbor in the sample; base qualities were not kept.

What the work shows at the level of the full study, not this receptor alone: The quantity of clinical and demographic metadata differed by source and by participant and was supplied without curation.

Sequencing was carried out using peripheral blood. The clonotype originates from a man in his sixties with acute or convalescent COVID-19.

The DNA reads as follows: TGTGCCAGTAGTATTGGGCTAGCGGGAGCAGGGCAGTTCTTC. The encoded protein is CASSIGLAGAGQFF. The receptor chain draws on TRBV19 and TRBJ2-1; 10 middle bases align to TRBD2. The germline V gene (reference sequence) provides CDR1 LNHDA and CDR2 SQIVND. Counted from cysteine to phenylalanine, this CDR3 has 14 amino acids. Just the 42-base CDR3 DNA is kept, in frame starting at base 1. Germline trimming amounts to 3 bases on V and 12 bases on J, with 8 as the count of junction bases outside the gene matches.